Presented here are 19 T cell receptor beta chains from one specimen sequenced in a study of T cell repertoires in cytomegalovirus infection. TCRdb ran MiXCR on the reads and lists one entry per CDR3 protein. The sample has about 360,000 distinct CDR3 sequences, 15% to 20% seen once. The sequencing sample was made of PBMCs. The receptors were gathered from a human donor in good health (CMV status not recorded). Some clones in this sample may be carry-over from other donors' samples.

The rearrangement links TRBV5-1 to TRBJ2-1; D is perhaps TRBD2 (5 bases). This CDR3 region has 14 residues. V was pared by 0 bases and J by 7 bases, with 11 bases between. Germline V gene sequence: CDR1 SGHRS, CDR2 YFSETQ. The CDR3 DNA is TGCGCCAGCAGCTTGGTCCCGGGGTGGAATGAGCAGTTCTTC. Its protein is CASSLVPGWNEQFF.

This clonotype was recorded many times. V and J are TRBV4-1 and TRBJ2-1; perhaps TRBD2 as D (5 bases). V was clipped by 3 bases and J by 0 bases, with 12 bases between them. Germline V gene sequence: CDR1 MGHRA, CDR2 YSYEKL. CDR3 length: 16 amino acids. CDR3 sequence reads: CASSHDGRGSYNEQFF. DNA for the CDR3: TGCGCCAGCAGCCATGATGGGAGAGGCTCCTACAATGAGCAGTTCTTC.

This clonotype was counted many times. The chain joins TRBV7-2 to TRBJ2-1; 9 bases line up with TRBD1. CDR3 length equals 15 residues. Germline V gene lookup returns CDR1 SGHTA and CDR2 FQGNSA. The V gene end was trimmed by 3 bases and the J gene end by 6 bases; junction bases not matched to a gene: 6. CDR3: CASSFDRDRANEQFF. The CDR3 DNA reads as TGTGCCAGCAGCTTTGACCGGGACAGGGCCAATGAGCAGTTCTTC.

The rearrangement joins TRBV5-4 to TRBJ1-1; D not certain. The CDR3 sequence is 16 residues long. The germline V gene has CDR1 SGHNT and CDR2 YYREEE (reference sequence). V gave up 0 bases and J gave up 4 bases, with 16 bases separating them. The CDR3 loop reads CASSLVGYGVGTEAFF. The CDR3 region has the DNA TGTGCCAGCAGCTTGGTAGGGTATGGTGTTGGCACTGAAGCTTTCTTT.

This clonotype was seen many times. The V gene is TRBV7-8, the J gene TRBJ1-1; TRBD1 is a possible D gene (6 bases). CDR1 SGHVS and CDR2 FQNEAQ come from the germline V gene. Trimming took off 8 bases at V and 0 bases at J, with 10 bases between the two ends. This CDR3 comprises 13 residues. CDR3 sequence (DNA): TGTGCCAGCGAGGGGGAAATGAACACTGAAGCTTTCTTT. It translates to CASEGEMNTEAFF. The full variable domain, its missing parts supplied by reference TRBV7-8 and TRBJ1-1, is GAGVSQSPRYKVAKRGQDVALRCDPISGHVSLFWYQQALGQGPEFLTYFQNEAQLDKSGLPSDRFFAERPEGSVSTLKIQRTQQEDSAVYLCASEGEMNTEAFFGQGTRLTVV.

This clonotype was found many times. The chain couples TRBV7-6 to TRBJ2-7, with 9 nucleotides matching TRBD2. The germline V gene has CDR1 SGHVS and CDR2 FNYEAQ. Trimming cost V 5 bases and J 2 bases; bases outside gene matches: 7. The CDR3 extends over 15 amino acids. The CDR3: CASSHSTSGPYEQYF. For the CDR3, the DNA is TGTGCCAGCAGCCACAGTACTAGCGGGCCCTACGAGCAGTACTTC.

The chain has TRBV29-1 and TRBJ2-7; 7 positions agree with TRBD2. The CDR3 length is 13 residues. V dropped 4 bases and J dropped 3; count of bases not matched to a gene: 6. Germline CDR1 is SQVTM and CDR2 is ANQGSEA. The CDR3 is CSVVLRGNYEQYF. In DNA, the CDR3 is TGCAGCGTTGTACTGCGGGGGAACTACGAGCAGTACTTC.

CDR3 bases: TGCAGTGCTAGAGCCTCTACAGGGGGGATCATGTCTAATCAGCCCCAGCATTTT. Protein: CSARASTGGIMSNQPQHF. The genes are TRBV20-1 and TRBJ1-5, with TRBD1 identical over 8 bases. There are 18 residues in the CDR3. V dropped 1 base and J dropped 4; count of bases not matched to a gene: 15. Germline CDR1 and CDR2: DFQATT and SNEGSKA (reference sequence).

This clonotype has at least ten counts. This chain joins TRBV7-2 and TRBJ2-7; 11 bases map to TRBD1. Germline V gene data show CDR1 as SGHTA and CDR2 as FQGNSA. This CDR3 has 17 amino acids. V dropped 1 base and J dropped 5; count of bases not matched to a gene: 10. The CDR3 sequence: CASSLESGGQGVNEQYF. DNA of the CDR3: TGTGCCAGCAGCTTAGAGTCAGGGGGACAGGGGGTAAACGAGCAGTACTTC.

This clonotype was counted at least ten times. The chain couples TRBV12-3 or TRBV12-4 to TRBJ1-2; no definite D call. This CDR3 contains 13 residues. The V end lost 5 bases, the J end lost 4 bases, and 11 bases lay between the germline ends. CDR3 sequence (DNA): TGTGCCAGCAGTAATCGTTGGGGCTATGGCTACACCTTC. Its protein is CASSNRWGYGYTF.

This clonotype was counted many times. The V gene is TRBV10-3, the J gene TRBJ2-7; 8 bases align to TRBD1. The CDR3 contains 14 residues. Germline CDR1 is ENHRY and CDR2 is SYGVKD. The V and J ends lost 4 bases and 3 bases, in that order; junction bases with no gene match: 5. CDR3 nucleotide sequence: TGTGCCATCAGTGGAACGGACAGGGACTACGAGCAGTACTTC. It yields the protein CAISGTDRDYEQYF.

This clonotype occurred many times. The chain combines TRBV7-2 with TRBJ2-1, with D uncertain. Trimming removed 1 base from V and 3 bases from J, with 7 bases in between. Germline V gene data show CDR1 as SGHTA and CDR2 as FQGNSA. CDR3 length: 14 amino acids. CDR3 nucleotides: TGTGCCAGCAGCTTAGAATGGGGCTACAATGAGCAGTTCTTC. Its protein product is CASSLEWGYNEQFF.

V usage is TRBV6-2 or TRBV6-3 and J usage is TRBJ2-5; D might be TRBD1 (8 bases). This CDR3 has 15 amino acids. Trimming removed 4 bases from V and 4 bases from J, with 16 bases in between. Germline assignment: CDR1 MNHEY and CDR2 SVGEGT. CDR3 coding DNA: TGTGCCAGCAGTTGGAAACACAGGGGGGGAGAGACCCAGTACTTC. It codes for CASSWKHRGGETQYF.

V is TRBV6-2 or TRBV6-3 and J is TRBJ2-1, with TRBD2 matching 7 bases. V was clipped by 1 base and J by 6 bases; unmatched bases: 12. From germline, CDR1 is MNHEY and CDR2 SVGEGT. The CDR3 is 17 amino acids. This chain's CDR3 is CASSYFMRREQSNEQFF. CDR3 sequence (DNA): TGTGCCAGCAGTTACTTCATGCGGCGGGAGCAGAGCAATGAGCAGTTCTTC.

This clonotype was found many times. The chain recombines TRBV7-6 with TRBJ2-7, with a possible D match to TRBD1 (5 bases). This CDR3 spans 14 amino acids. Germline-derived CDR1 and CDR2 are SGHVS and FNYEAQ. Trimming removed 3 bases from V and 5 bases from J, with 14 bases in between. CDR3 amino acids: CASSLTLQGNEQYF. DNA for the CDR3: TGTGCCAGCAGCTTGACTCTTCAGGGTAACGAGCAGTACTTC.

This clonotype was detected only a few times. In DNA, the CDR3 is TGCAGAGGAACAGGGAAGAAGGCCCACTTAAGTGGGGCCAACGTCCTGACTTTC. Its translation: CRGTGKKAHLSGANVLTF. The chain has TRBV20-1 and TRBJ2-6; TRBD1 might be the D (6 bases). The CDR3 covers 18 residues. Germline lookup yields CDR1 DFQATT and CDR2 SNEGSKA (reference sequence).

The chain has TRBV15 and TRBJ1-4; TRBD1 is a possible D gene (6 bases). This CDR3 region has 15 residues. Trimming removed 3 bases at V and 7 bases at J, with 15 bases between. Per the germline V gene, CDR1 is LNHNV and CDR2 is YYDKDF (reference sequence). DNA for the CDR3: TGTGCCACCAGCAGCTTCACAGGGTCCGGTGAAAAACTGTTTTTT. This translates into CATSSFTGSGEKLFF.

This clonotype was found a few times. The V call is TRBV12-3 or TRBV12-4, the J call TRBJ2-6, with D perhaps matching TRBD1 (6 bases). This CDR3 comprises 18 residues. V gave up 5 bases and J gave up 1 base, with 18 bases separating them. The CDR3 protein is CASSVRGTFVSGANVLTF. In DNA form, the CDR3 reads TGTGCCAGCAGTGTCAGGGGTACTTTTGTTTCTGGGGCCAACGTCCTGACTTTC.

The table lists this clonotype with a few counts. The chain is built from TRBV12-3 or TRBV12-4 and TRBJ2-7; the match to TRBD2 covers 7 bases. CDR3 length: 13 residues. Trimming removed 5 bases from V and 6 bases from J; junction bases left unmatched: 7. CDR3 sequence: CASSPSGGFEQYF. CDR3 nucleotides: TGTGCCAGCAGTCCATCGGGGGGTTTCGAGCAGTACTTC.